The clone carrying this T cell receptor (beta chain) has a single count. The sample belongs to a study of blood T cell repertoires in COVID-19. Between the trimmed V and J ends, which lost 5 bases and 7 bases, there was a span of 11 bases. The CDR3 covers 13 residues. Germline V gives CDR1 SGHTA, CDR2 FQGNSA. Using immunoSEQ multiplex PCR, the repertoire was profiled, and TCRdb retains in-frame clones only, with some absent. The repertoire holds 95,000 to 150,000 clones, with around 64% as singletons. This clonotype was sampled from a human donor with acute or convalescent COVID-19. The donor label of this sample is uncertain. The sequenced sample was peripheral blood. The chain uses TRBV7-2 and TRBJ1-4; D is possibly TRBD1 (5 bases). CDR3 DNA sequence: TGTGCCAGCAGCCCCGGACAAATTGAAAAACTGTTTTTT. Translation gives CASSPGQIEKLFF.